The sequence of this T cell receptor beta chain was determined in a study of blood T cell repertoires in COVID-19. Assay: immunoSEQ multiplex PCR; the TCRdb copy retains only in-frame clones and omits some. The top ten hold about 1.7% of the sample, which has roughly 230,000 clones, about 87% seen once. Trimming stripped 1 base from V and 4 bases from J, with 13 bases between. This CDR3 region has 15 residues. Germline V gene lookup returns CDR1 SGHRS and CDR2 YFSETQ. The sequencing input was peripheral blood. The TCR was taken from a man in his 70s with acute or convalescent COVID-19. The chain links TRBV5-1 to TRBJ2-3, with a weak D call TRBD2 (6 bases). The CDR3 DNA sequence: TGCGCCAGCAGCTTGACGGGGGATCAAGCAGATACGCAGTATTTT. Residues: CASSLTGDQADTQYF.